This T cell receptor beta chain was obtained from a study of OX40 agonist ivuxolimab in advanced cancers. Across the study: Age averaged around 59 years (range roughly 20 to 90), and roughly 82% were male.

Profiling relied on immunoSEQ multiplex PCR, and the TCRdb table lists in-frame clones only, not all of them. The data show nearly 55,000 clones, roughly 81% seen once. V shed 6 bases, J shed 6 bases, and the junction held 4 bases outside the gene matches. The CDR3 runs 12 residues. The V gene's germline CDR1 is MNHEY and CDR2 SVGAGI. A remark on this clone: Its specificity is not known.

Study results and limitations: Not determined was the antigen specificity of the expanded peripheral T cells.

The specimen was CD4+ or CD8+ T cells sorted from blood, collected in a trial of the OX40 agonist ivuxolimab. The sequence was collected from an adult with an advanced solid tumor such as melanoma, head and neck, liver or kidney cancer. The chain is built from TRBV6-5 and TRBJ1-2, with 7 bases aligning to TRBD1. CDR3 sequence: CASSRQGNGYTF. The CDR3 DNA reads as TGTGCCAGCAGCCGACAGGGTAATGGCTACACCTTC.